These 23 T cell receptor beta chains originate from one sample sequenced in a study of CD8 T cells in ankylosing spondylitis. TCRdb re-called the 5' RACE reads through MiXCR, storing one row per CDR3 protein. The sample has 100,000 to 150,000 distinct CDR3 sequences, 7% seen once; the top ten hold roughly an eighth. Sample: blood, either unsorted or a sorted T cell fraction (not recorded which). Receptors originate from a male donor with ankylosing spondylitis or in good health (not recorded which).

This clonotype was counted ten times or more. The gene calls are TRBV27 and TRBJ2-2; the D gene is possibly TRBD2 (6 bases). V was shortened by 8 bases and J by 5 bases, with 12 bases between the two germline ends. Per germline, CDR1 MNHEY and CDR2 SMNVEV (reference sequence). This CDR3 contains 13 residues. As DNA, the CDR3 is TGTGCCAGCGGGGCGGGGCGAACCGGGGAGCTGTTTTTT. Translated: CASGAGRTGELFF.

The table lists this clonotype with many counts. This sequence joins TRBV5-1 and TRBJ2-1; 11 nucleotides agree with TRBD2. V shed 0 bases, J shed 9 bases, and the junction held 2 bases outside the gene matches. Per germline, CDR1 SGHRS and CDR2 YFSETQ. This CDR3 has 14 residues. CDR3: CASSLDGTSGEQFF. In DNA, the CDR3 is TGCGCCAGCAGCTTGGACGGGACTAGCGGTGAGCAGTTCTTC.

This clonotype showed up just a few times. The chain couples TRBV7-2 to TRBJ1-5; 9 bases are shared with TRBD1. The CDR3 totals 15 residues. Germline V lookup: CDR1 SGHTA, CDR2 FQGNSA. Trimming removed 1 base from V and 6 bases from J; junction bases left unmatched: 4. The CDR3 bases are TGTGCCAGCAGCTTAGAAGGGACAGGGCCTCAGCCCCAGCATTTT. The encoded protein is CASSLEGTGPQPQHF.

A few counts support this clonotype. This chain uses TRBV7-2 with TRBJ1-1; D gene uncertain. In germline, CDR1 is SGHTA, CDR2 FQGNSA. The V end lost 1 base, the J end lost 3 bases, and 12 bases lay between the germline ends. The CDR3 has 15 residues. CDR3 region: CASSLGGQVYTEAFF. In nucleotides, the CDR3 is TGTGCCAGCAGCTTAGGAGGGCAGGTATACACTGAAGCTTTCTTT.

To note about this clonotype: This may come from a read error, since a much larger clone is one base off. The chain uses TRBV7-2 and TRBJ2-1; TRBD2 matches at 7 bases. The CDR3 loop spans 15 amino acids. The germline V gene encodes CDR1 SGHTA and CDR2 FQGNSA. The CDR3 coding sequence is TGTGCCTGCAGCTTAGGGATAGCGGGCTACAATGAGCAGTTCTTC. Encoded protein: CACSLGIAGYNEQFF. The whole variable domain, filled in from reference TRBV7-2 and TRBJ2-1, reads GAGVSQSPSNKVTEKGKDVELRCDPISGHTALYWYRQSLGQGLEFLIYFQGNSAPDKSGLPSDRFSAERTGGSVSTLTIQRTQQEDSAVYLCACSLGIAGYNEQFFGPGTRLTVL.

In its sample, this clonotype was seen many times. The CDR3 is CASSSSVGQAGFEQFF. The CDR3 nucleotides read TGTGCCAGCAGCTCCTCGGTGGGGCAGGCCGGTTTTGAGCAGTTCTTC. The J gene is TRBJ2-1, the V gene TRBV12-3 or TRBV12-4; D perhaps matches TRBD1 (5 bases). The CDR3 contains 16 residues. V lost 6 bases to trimming and J lost 9 bases, with 24 bases between them.

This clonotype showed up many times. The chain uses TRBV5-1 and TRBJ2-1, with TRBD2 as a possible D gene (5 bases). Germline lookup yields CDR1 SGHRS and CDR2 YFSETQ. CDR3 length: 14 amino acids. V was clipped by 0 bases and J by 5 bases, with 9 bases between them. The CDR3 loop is CASSLAEGNNEQFF. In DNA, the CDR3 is TGCGCCAGCAGCTTGGCTGAGGGTAACAATGAGCAGTTCTTC.

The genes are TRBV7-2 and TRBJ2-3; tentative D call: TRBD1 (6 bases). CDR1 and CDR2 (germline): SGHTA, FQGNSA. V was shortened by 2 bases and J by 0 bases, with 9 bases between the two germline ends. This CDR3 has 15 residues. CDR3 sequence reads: CASSLNRASTDTQYF. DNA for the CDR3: TGTGCCAGCAGCTTAAACAGGGCTAGCACAGATACGCAGTATTTT.

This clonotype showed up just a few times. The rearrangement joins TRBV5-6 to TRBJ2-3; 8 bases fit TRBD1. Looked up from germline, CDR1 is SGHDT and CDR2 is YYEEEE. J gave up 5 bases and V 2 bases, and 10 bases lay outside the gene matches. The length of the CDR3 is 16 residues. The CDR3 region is CASSFGLQGVEDTQYF. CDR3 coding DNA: TGTGCCAGCAGCTTCGGGTTACAGGGGGTTGAAGATACGCAGTATTTT.

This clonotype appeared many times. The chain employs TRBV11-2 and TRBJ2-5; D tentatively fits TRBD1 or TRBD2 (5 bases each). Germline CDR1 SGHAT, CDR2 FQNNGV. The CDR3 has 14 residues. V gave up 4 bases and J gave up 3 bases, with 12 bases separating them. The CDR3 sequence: CASSSPGRKETQYF. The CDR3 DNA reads TGTGCCAGCAGCTCCCCGGGACGTAAAGAGACCCAGTACTTC. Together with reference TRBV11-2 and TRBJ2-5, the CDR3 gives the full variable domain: EAGVAQSPRYKIIEKRQSVAFWCNPISGHATLYWYQQILGQGPKLLIQFQNNGVVDDSQLPKDRFSAERLKGVDSTLKIQPAKLEDSAVYLCASSSPGRKETQYFGPGTRLLVL.

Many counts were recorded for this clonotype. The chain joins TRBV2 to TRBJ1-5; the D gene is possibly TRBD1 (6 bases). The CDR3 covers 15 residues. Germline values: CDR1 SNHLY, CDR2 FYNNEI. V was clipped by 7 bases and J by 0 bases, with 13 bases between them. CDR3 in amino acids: CASKRGDYSNQPQHF. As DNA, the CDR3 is TGTGCCAGCAAAAGGGGGGATTATAGCAATCAGCCCCAGCATTTT.

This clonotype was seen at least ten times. The CDR3 region is CSARDSGPGDTQYF. The CDR3 nucleotides are TGCAGTGCTAGAGATAGTGGACCGGGGGATACGCAGTATTTT. The chain links TRBV20-1 to TRBJ2-3; TRBD2 might be the D (5 bases). V lost 0 bases, J lost 6 bases, and 13 bases lay in between. The CDR3 length is 14 residues. Germline loops: CDR1 DFQATT, CDR2 SNEGSKA (reference sequence).

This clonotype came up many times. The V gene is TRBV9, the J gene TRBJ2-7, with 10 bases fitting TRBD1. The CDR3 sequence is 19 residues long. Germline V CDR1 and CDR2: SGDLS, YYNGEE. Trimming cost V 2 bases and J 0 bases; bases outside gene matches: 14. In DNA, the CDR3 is TGTGCCAGCAGCGTCGATAGGGCTAGACAGGGGGCGGACTCCTACGAGCAGTACTTC. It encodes CASSVDRARQGADSYEQYF.

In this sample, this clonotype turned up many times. In nucleotides, the CDR3 is TGTGCCAGCAGCTTAGACCACCCAAGCGGGGCTAACACCGGGGAGCTGTTTTTT. As protein: CASSLDHPSGANTGELFF. This chain uses TRBV11-2 with TRBJ2-2; 7 nucleotides line up with TRBD2. Germline CDR1 reads SGHAT; CDR2 reads FQNNGV. After removal of 0 bases from V and 2 bases from J, the junction contained 9 bases not matched to a gene. The CDR3 length is 18 residues.

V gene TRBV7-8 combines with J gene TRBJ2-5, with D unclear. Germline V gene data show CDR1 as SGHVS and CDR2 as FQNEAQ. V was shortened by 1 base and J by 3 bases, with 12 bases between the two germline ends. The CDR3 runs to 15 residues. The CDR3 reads CASSLGGYWEETQYF. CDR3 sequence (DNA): TGTGCCAGCAGCTTAGGTGGCTACTGGGAAGAGACCCAGTACTTC.

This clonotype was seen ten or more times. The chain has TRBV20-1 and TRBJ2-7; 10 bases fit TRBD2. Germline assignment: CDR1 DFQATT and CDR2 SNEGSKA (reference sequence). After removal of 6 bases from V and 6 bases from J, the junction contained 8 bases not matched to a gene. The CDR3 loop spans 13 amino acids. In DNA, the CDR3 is TGCAGTGCCCCGCTAGCGGGAGTCTCCGAGCAGTACTTC. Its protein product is CSAPLAGVSEQYF.

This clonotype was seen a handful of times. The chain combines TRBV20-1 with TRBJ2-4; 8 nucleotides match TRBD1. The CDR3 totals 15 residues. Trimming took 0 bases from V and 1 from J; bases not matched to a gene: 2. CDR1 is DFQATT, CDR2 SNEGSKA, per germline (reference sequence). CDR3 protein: CSARDQGAAKNIQYF. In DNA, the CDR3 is TGCAGTGCTAGAGATCAGGGGGCGGCCAAAAACATTCAGTACTTC.

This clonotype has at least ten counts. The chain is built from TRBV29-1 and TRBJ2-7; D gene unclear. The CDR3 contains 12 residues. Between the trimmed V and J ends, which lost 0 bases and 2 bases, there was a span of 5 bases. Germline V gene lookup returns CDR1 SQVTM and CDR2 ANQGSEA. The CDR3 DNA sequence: TGCAGCGTTGAAGATCGACCCTACGAGCAGTACTTC. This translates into CSVEDRPYEQYF.

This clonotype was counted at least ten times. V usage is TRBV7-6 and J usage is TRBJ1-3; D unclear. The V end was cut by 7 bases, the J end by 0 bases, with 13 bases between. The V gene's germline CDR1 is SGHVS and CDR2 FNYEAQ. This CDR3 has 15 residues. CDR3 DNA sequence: TGTGCCAGCACCCCCATGGGCTACTCTGGAAACACCATATATTTT. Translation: CASTPMGYSGNTIYF.

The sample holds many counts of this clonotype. CDR3 in amino acids: CSVAGQMNTEAFF. The CDR3 region has the DNA TGCAGCGTTGCTGGACAGATGAACACTGAAGCTTTCTTT. The chain recombines TRBV29-1 with TRBJ1-1; a weak D match, TRBD1 (6 bases). The germline V and J ends were trimmed by 4 bases and 0 bases, with 9 bases remaining between them. The CDR3 has 13 residues. CDR1 is SQVTM, CDR2 ANQGSEA, per germline.

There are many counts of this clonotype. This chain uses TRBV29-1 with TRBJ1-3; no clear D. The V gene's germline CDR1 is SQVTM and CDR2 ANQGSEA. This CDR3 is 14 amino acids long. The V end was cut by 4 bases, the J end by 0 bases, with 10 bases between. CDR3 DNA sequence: TGCAGCGTTGCCGCCACGAGCTCTGGAAACACCATATATTTT. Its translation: CSVAATSSGNTIYF.

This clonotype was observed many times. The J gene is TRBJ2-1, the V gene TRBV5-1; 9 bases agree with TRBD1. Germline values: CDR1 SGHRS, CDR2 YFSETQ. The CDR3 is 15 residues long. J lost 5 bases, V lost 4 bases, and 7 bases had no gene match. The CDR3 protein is CASSKQGAGNNEQFF. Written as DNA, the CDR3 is TGCGCCAGCAGCAAACAGGGGGCAGGCAACAATGAGCAGTTCTTC.

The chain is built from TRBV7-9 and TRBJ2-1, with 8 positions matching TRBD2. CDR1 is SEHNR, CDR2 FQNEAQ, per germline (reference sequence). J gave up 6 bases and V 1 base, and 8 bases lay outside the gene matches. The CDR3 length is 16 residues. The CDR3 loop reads CASSLVGTRVSNEQFF. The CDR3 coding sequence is TGTGCCAGCAGCTTAGTGGGGACTAGAGTATCCAATGAGCAGTTCTTC.